What follows describes a single TCR beta chain. The antigen remains undetermined. Trimming removed 2 bases at V and 0 bases at J, with 19 bases between. CDR3 size: 18 residues. Germline CDR1 reads SGHAT; CDR2 reads FQNNGV. This entry belongs to a study of cytomegalovirus exposure and HLA in healthy donors. Study results and limitations: Analyzed later, most CMV-associated TCR beta chains appeared HLA-restricted. The number of N-insertions in an Asian-associated ancestry cluster was reportedly below the roughly 670-donor mean in a later analysis. Diagnosis of cytomegalovirus status made by the classifier reportedly showed high specificity and sensitivity.

With 60 Vbeta and 13 Jbeta primers, the PCR was carried out. Here immunoSEQ multiplex PCR was the method, and the copy in TCRdb shows in-frame clones only, minus some. The sample carries 85,000 to 120,000 clones, around 76% recorded once. Sample: PBMCs. The sequence came from a woman aged 45-60 years in good health and CMV-seropositive. The chain uses TRBV11-2 and TRBJ2-5, with D tentatively TRBD2 (6 bases). CDR3 in amino acids: CASSLSSLVGGDQETQYF. Written as DNA, the CDR3 is TGTGCCAGCAGCTTATCTTCTCTAGTCGGCGGGGACCAAGAGACCCAGTACTTC. The whole variable domain, remainder taken from reference TRBV11-2 and TRBJ2-5, is EAGVAQSPRYKIIEKRQSVAFWCNPISGHATLYWYQQILGQGPKLLIQFQNNGVVDDSQLPKDRFSAERLKGVDSTLKIQPAKLEDSAVYLCASSLSSLVGGDQETQYFGPGTRLLVL.